Below, 18 T cell receptor beta chains from the same sample are listed, as sequenced in a study of T cell repertoires in cytomegalovirus infection. MiXCR was run by TCRdb on the reads, yielding one entry per CDR3 protein. The sample gives about 230,000 distinct CDR3 sequences, 22% of which show up once; over 15% is in the top ten. The sequenced material came from CD8+ T cells from PBMCs. Receptor source: a human donor in good health (CMV status not recorded). Some clones in this sample may be carry-over from other donors' samples.

This clonotype has just a few counts. In DNA, the CDR3 is TGCAGTGCCCCAGGACTCCGGGGGGAGACCCAGTACTTC. Residues: CSAPGLRGETQYF. The chain employs TRBV20-1 and TRBJ2-5; D is perhaps TRBD2 (6 bases). Germline assignment: CDR1 DFQATT and CDR2 SNEGSKA (reference sequence). V was cut by 6 bases and J by 5 bases, with 16 bases left in between. The CDR3 is 13 residues long.

CDR3 in DNA: TGTGCCAGCAGTTTCCGGGAGGCTGAAGCTTTCTTT. Translated, it gives CASSFREAEAFF. The chain couples TRBV28 to TRBJ1-1, with no clear D. This CDR3 comprises 12 residues. V was shortened by 3 bases and J by 6 bases, with 8 bases between the two germline ends. Germline CDR1 reads MDHEN; CDR2 reads SYDVKM.

This clonotype was detected only a few times. The rearrangement uses TRBV5-4 and TRBJ2-5, with a weak D call TRBD1 (5 bases). This CDR3 spans 15 amino acids. V lost 4 bases, J lost 5 bases, and 18 bases lay in between. Germline V CDR1 and CDR2: SGHNT, YYREEE (reference sequence). In DNA, the CDR3 is TGTGCCAGCAGCCTATCGACAGCCTATTTGGAGACCCAGTACTTC. This sequence encodes CASSLSTAYLETQYF.

The CDR3 nucleotides are TGTGCCGGCGCTACTAGCGGGGGGACGGGAGAGACCCAGTACTTC. Translated, it gives CAGATSGGTGETQYF. V usage is TRBV28 and J usage is TRBJ2-5; the match to TRBD2 covers 12 bases. Trimming took 11 bases from V and 4 from J; bases not matched to a gene: 11. CDR1 MDHEN and CDR2 SYDVKM come from the germline V gene. The CDR3 extends over 15 amino acids.

This clonotype has only a few counts. The chain is built from TRBV7-9 and TRBJ1-2, with 12 bases that match TRBD1. There are 15 residues in the CDR3. Germline V gives CDR1 SEHNR, CDR2 FQNEAQ (reference sequence). With V trimmed by 5 bases and J by 2 bases, 3 bases remained unmatched. The CDR3 DNA reads TGTGCCAGCAGCGCCGGGACAGGGGGCAACTATGGCTACACCTTC. Translated: CASSAGTGGNYGYTF.

Only a few counts were recorded for this clonotype. V and J are TRBV19 and TRBJ2-1; TRBD1 aligns across 9 bases. Trimming cost V 10 bases and J 0 bases; bases outside gene matches: 7. The CDR3 spans 15 residues. The germline V gene encodes CDR1 LNHDA and CDR2 SQIVND (reference sequence). The CDR3 bases are TGTGCCACCGGACAGGGGACCCACTCCTACAATGAGCAGTTCTTC. This encodes CATGQGTHSYNEQFF.

The V gene is TRBV5-4, the J gene TRBJ2-1; no clear D gene. The CDR3 runs to 15 residues. CDR1 and CDR2 (germline): SGHNT, YYREEE (reference sequence). The V end was cut by 5 bases, the J end by 0 bases, with 12 bases between. The CDR3 loop is CASSPTRSSYNEQFF. The CDR3 coding sequence is TGTGCCAGCAGTCCTACTCGAAGCTCCTACAATGAGCAGTTCTTC. The whole variable domain, remainder taken from reference TRBV5-4 and TRBJ2-1, is ETGVTQSPTHLIKTRGQQVTLRCSSQSGHNTVSWYQQALGQGPQFIFQYYREEENGRGNFPPRFSGLQFPNYSSELNVNALELDDSALYLCASSPTRSSYNEQFFGPGTRLTVL.

This clonotype was seen ten or more times. The chain carries TRBV7-8 and TRBJ1-1, with D perhaps TRBD1 (6 bases). The V end was cut by 5 bases, the J end by 2 bases, with 15 bases between. The CDR3 has 15 residues. The germline CDR1 and CDR2 sequences are SGHVS and FQNEAQ. The CDR3 spells CASSPTLQGNTEAFF. The CDR3 DNA reads TGTGCCAGCAGCCCCACCCTACAGGGTAACACTGAAGCTTTCTTT.

The chain carries TRBV14 and TRBJ1-1, with a possible D match to TRBD1 (5 bases). Looked up from germline, CDR1 is SGHDN and CDR2 is FVKESK. The CDR3 is made up of 16 amino acids. V dropped 0 bases and J dropped 4 bases, with 15 bases sitting between them. CDR3 coding DNA: TGTGCCAGCAGCCAAGAGTGGGGGAACCGGGTCACTGAAGCTTTCTTT. Protein sequence: CASSQEWGNRVTEAFF.

J is TRBJ2-1 and V is TRBV29-1; D not resolved. Per the germline V gene, CDR1 is SQVTM and CDR2 is ANQGSEA. Deletions cut 5 bases from V and 3 bases from J, with 11 bases between. The CDR3 totals 13 residues. Here the CDR3 DNA reads TGCAGCGTTTGGCTGCTAGACTACAATGAGCAGTTCTTC. Protein: CSVWLLDYNEQFF.

V and J are TRBV6-6 and TRBJ1-1; D ambiguous. This CDR3 spans 15 amino acids. Germline assignment: CDR1 MNHNY and CDR2 SVGAGI (reference sequence). Trimming removed 6 bases from V and 1 base from J, with 15 bases in between. The CDR3 sequence: CASSQFTGQNTEAFF. CDR3 DNA sequence: TGTGCCAGCAGCCAGTTTACCGGGCAGAACACTGAAGCTTTCTTT.

This rearrangement joins TRBV5-8 to TRBJ2-1; a possible D gene is TRBD1 (5 bases). The CDR3 length is 15 residues. V lost 4 bases and J lost 0, with 11 bases in between. CDR1 and CDR2 (germline): SGHTS, YDEGEE. CDR3 DNA: TGTGCCAGCAGCGTGGACATTAGCTCCTACAATGAGCAGTTCTTC. Translated, it gives CASSVDISSYNEQFF.

The CDR3 region is CASSQEHGSLQETQYF. CDR3 DNA: TGCGCCAGCAGCCAAGAGCATGGATCCCTGCAAGAGACCCAGTACTTC. The chain links TRBV4-1 to TRBJ2-5; D uncertain. The CDR3 length is 16 residues. Germline CDR1 and CDR2: MGHRA and YSYEKL. Trimming removed 0 bases from V and 2 bases from J, with 13 bases in between.

The chain uses TRBV5-4 and TRBJ2-1, with D possibly called TRBD1 or TRBD2 (6 bases each). Trimming removed 4 bases at V and 6 bases at J, with 17 bases between. The germline V gene encodes CDR1 SGHNT and CDR2 YYREEE (reference sequence). This CDR3 is built from 15 residues. DNA for the CDR3: TGTGCCAGCAGCAACGGACGAGGGGGGTCCAATGAGCAGTTCTTC. This encodes CASSNGRGGSNEQFF.

The chain recombines TRBV29-1 with TRBJ2-1, with TRBD2 matching 16 bases. Germline CDR1 SQVTM, CDR2 ANQGSEA. This CDR3 contains 16 residues. V was clipped by 6 bases and J by 4 bases; unmatched bases: 6. CDR3 loop: CSVQGLAGGEYNEQFF. CDR3 nucleotides: TGCAGCGTCCAGGGACTAGCGGGGGGGGAATACAATGAGCAGTTCTTC.

This clonotype has a handful of counts. V and J are TRBV3-1 and TRBJ2-5; D remains unclear. The V end was cut by 0 bases, the J end by 3 bases, with 8 bases between. Per the germline V gene, CDR1 is LGHDT and CDR2 is YNNKEL (reference sequence). The CDR3 has 14 amino acids. The CDR3 loop is CASSQDLAEETQYF. The CDR3 DNA sequence: TGTGCCAGCAGCCAAGATCTGGCAGAAGAGACCCAGTACTTC.

This clonotype was seen many times. The rearrangement uses TRBV11-2 and TRBJ2-7; no definite D call. CDR1 is SGHAT, CDR2 FQNNGV, per germline. The CDR3 has 14 amino acids. V gave up 5 bases and J gave up 3 bases, with 14 bases separating them. CDR3 amino acids: CASSPPLGNYEQYF. For the CDR3, the DNA is TGTGCCAGCAGCCCCCCGCTTGGGAACTACGAGCAGTACTTC.

This chain joins TRBV11-2 and TRBJ1-2, with 7 bases that match TRBD1. The CDR3 has 14 residues. The germline V gene encodes CDR1 SGHAT and CDR2 FQNNGV. V lost 5 bases to trimming and J lost 2 bases; unmatched junction nucleotides: 5. The chain's CDR3 is CASSRTGDNYGYTF. The CDR3, as DNA: TGTGCCAGCAGCCGCACAGGGGACAACTATGGCTACACCTTC.